This TCR beta chain was sequenced for a study of T cell responses to AZD1222 COVID-19 vaccine. Here immunoSEQ multiplex PCR was the method, and the copy in TCRdb shows in-frame clones only, minus some. The data show 150,000 or so clones, roughly nine tenths seen once. This clone was seen a handful of times. Its antigen remains unidentified. With 7 bases removed from V and 11 bases from J, the gap between germline ends came to 20 bases. This CDR3 spans 13 amino acids. The germline CDR1 and CDR2 sequences are SNHLY and FYNNEI. General study results and limits: Spike as a whole was targeted by vaccine-associated CD4 TCRs, dominant at 160-218 and 743-854. The donor group comprised mostly white British people and more females; the analysis possibly underestimated clonal diversity. Unmutated variant regions reportedly attract nearly half of all spike-specific TCRs. Only 5 or 6 people who got AZD1222 tested seropositive at baseline.

Sequenced here: peripheral blood, sampled on day 0 of AZD1222 vaccination. This TCR derives from an adult in good health. The chain is built from TRBV2 and TRBJ1-1; D ambiguous. The CDR3 coding sequence is TGTGCCAGCACCCTAGACTCAAGATATGATGCTTTCTTT. It specifies CASTLDSRYDAFF. The full variable domain, with the rest looked up from reference TRBV2 and TRBJ1-1, is EPEVTQTPSHQVTQMGQEVILRCVPISNHLYFYWYRQILGQKVEFLVSFYNNEISEKSEIFDDQFSVERPDGSNFTLKIRSTKLEDSAMYFCASTLDSRYDAFFGQGTRLTVV.